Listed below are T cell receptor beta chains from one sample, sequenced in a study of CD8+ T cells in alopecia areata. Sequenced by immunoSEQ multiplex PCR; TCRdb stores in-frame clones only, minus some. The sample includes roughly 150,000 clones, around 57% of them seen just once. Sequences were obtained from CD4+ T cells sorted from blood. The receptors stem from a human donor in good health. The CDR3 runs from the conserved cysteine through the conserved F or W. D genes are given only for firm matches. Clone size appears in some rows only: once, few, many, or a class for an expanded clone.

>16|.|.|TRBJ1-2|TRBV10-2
TGCGCCAGCAGTGAGTCCCTGACAGCCGATCGAGCAGGCTACACCTTC
CASSESLTADRAGYTF
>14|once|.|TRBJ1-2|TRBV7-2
TGTGCCAGCAGCTTAGATAGGGGAGTAGGTGGCTACACCTTC
CASSLDRGVGGYTF
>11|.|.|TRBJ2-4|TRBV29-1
TGCAGCGGTTTAGGAGGGAACATTCAGTACTTC
CSGLGGNIQYF
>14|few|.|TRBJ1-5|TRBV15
TGTGCCACTAAGCAGGGGATCCTCAATCAGCCCCAGCATTTT
CATKQGILNQPQHF
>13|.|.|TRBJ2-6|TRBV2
TGTGCCAACGAGGGTGCCGGGGCCAACGTCCTGACTTTC
CANEGAGANVLTF
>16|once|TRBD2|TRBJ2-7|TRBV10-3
TGTGCCATCAGGGAAGGGACTAGCGGGAGAACTTACGAGCAGTACTTC
CAIREGTSGRTYEQYF
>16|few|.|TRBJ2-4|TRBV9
TGTGCCAGCAGCGTTAGACAGACCTTAACCAAAAACATTCAGTACTTC
CASSVRQTLTKNIQYF
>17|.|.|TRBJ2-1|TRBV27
TGTGCCAGCAGTTTATCGGAGGGGGACTCAATCTACAATGAGCAGTTCTTC
CASSLSEGDSIYNEQFF
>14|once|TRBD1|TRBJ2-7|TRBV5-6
TGTGCCAGCAGCCGGACAGGGGCGTACGAGGAGCAGTACTTC
CASSRTGAYEEQYF
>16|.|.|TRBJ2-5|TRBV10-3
TGTGCCATCAGTGAGTCGGCAGGGAGAGGGGCAGAGACCCAGTACTTC
CAISESAGRGAETQYF
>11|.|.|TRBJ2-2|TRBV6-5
TGTGCCAGCCGCCGCGCCGGGGAGCTGTTTTTT
CASRRAGELFF
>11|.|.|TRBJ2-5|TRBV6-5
TGTGCCAGCAGTTTACTAGAGACCCAGTACTTC
CASSLLETQYF
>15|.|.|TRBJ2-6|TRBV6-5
TGTGCCAGCAGCCACGGGGGCTCTGGGGCCAACGTCCTGACTTTC
CASSHGGSGANVLTF
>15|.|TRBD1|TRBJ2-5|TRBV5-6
TGTGCCAGCAGACGCTGGGGACAGGGCCTGGAGACCCAGTACTTC
CASRRWGQGLETQYF
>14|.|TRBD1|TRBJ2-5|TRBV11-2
TGTGCCAGCAGCCCCGGGACAGTGGGGGAGACCCAGTACTTC
CASSPGTVGETQYF
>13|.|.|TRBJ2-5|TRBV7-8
TGTGCCAGCGCCCAGGGCTTTTGGGAGACCCAGTACTTC
CASAQGFWETQYF
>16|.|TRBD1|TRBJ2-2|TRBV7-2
TGTGCCAGCAGCTTAGCAGGGGGCATGAACACCGGGGAGCTGTTTTTT
CASSLAGGMNTGELFF
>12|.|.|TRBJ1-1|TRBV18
TGTGCCAGCTCACCGTCACAGGGTGAAGCTTTCTTT
CASSPSQGEAFF
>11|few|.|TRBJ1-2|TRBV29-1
TGCAGCGCCGGGGTAAACTATGGCTACACCTTC
CSAGVNYGYTF
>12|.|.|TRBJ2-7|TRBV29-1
TGCAGCGTTGAAGTCTCGGCCTACGAGCAGTACTTC
CSVEVSAYEQYF
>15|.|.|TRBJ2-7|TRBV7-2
TGTGCCAGCAGTTACCGGGAAGGGGAATCCTACGAGCAGTACTTC
CASSYREGESYEQYF
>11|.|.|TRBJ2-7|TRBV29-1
TGCAGCGTTGAACAGGGAAACGAGCAGTACTTC
CSVEQGNEQYF
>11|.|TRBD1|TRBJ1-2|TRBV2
TGTGCCAGGCGACAGGGACATGGCTACACCTTC
CARRQGHGYTF
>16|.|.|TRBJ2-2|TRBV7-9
TGTGCCAGCAGCGGGACCGGGACGCAGGACACCGGGGAGCTGTTTTTT
CASSGTGTQDTGELFF
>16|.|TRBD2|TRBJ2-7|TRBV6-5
TGTGCCAGCAGTTACTTACGGGGGGGGAGCTCCTACGAGCAGTACTTC
CASSYLRGGSSYEQYF
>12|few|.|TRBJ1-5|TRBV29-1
TGCAGCGTTCAGCAGGGGAGGCAGCCCCAGCATTTT
CSVQQGRQPQHF
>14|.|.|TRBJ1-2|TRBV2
TGTGCCAGCGGTAGTTTATGGGGGGGAGGCGGCTACACCTTC
CASGSLWGGGGYTF
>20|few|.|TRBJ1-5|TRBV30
TGTGCCTGGAGTAAGGGACGGGGGGCAGTCGGTGGGTATAGCAATCAGCCCCAGCATTTT
CAWSKGRGAVGGYSNQPQHF
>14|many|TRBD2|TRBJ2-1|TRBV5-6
TGTGCCAGCAGCATACGACTAGCGGGAGCGGAGCAGTTCTTC
CASSIRLAGAEQFF
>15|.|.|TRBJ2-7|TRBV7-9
TGTGCCAGCAGCCAACGGGAGCTGAGTTCCTACGAGCAGTACTTC
CASSQRELSSYEQYF
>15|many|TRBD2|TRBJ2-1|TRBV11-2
TGTGCCAGCAGACCTGGCCTAGCGGAATACAATGAGCAGTTCTTC
CASRPGLAEYNEQFF
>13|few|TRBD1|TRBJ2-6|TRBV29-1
TGCAGCGTCGCGGGGACAGGGCTAAACGTCCTGACTTTC
CSVAGTGLNVLTF
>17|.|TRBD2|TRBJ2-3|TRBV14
TGTGCCAGCAGCCAATCACCCGGACTAGCAGGCACAGATACGCAGTATTTT
CASSQSPGLAGTDTQYF
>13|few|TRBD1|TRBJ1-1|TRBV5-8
TGTGCCAGCAGCAGGGACAGGGGTTCTGAAGCTTTCTTT
CASSRDRGSEAFF
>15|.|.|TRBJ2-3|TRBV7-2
TGTGCCAGCAGCAAGAAATCGGGGCTCACAGATACGCAGTATTTT
CASSKKSGLTDTQYF
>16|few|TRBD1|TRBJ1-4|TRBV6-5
TGTGCCAGCAGTTACTCAGGACAGGGGAGGAGTGAAAAACTGTTTTTT
CASSYSGQGRSEKLFF
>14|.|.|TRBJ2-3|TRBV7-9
TGTGCCAGCAGCGCGAGTACTAGCACAGATACGCAGTATTTT
CASSASTSTDTQYF
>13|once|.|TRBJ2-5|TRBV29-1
TGCAGCGTTGAAGATCTTAAGAAGGAGACCCAGTACTTC
CSVEDLKKETQYF
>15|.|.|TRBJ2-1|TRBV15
TGTGCCACCAGCAGAGCTGGGTTAGGTCGGAATGAGCAGTTCTTC
CATSRAGLGRNEQFF